Below are 13 T cell receptor beta chains sequenced from a single sample in a study of OX40 agonist ivuxolimab in advanced cancers. Assay used: immunoSEQ multiplex PCR; TCRdb lists only in-frame clones, some missing. This table holds tens of thousands of clones, around four fifths found once. The source was CD4+ or CD8+ T cells sorted from blood, collected in a trial of the OX40 agonist ivuxolimab. The receptors originated from an adult with an advanced solid tumor such as melanoma, head and neck, liver or kidney cancer.

The chain employs TRBV28 and TRBJ2-5; tentative D call: TRBD1 (6 bases). Germline V CDR1 and CDR2: MDHEN, SYDVKM. Trimming removed 2 bases from V and 5 bases from J, with 15 bases in between. This CDR3 has 15 residues. The CDR3 bases are TGTGCCAGCAGTTTAGGCACCAGGGGTAGGGAGACCCAGTACTTC. This sequence encodes CASSLGTRGRETQYF.

The genes are TRBV25-1 and TRBJ1-1; TRBD1 is a possible D gene (5 bases). From germline, CDR1 is MGHDK and CDR2 SYGVNS. This CDR3 is built from 13 residues. V was trimmed by 7 bases and J by 1 base, leaving 10 bases between them. CDR3 in amino acids: CASNVGQNTEAFF. DNA for the CDR3: TGTGCCAGCAACGTTGGACAGAACACTGAAGCTTTCTTT.

V and J are TRBV6-5 and TRBJ2-2, with D perhaps TRBD1 (6 bases). The CDR3 covers 14 residues. Trimming cost V 5 bases and J 5 bases, with 12 bases left between them. Germline-derived CDR1 and CDR2 are MNHEY and SVGAGI. The DNA of the CDR3 is TGTGCCAGCAGTCGGCAGGGGCGGACCGGGGAGCTGTTTTTT. Translation: CASSRQGRTGELFF.

V and J are TRBV28 and TRBJ1-2; D uncertain. This CDR3 comprises 14 residues. V was shortened by 7 bases and J by 9 bases, with 21 bases between the two germline ends. Germline V CDR1 and CDR2: MDHEN, SYDVKM. The CDR3 loop reads CASKPHPGIVSYTF. Written as DNA, the CDR3 is TGTGCCAGCAAACCCCACCCCGGGATTGTTAGCTACACCTTC.

The V gene is TRBV18, the J gene TRBJ2-2, with TRBD1 identical over 9 bases. With V trimmed by 2 bases and J by 4 bases, 2 bases remained unmatched. The CDR3 extends over 15 amino acids. Germline V gives CDR1 KGHSH, CDR2 LQKENI. CDR3 DNA sequence: TGTGCCAGCTCACCAGACAGGGGGAGCACCGGGGAGCTGTTTTTT. Encoded protein: CASSPDRGSTGELFF.

The CDR3 reads CASSIGGKATDTQYF. The CDR3 nucleotides read TGTGCCAGTAGTATAGGCGGGAAGGCCACAGATACGCAGTATTTT. This chain links TRBV19 with TRBJ2-3, with D perhaps matching TRBD2 (6 bases). CDR1 is LNHDA and CDR2 is SQIVND in the germline V gene (reference sequence). The CDR3 totals 15 residues. Trimming took off 1 base at V and 2 bases at J, with 10 bases between the two ends. Using reference TRBV19 and TRBJ2-3 for the parts outside the CDR3, the full variable domain is DGGITQSPKYLFRKEGQNVTLSCEQNLNHDAMYWYRQDPGQGLRLIYYSQIVNDFQKGDIAEGYSVSREKKESFPLTVTSAQKNPTAFYLCASSIGGKATDTQYFGPGTRLTVL.

CDR3 loop: CASSTRAQSYNEQFF. DNA for the CDR3: TGTGCCAGCAGTACAAGGGCTCAATCCTACAATGAGCAGTTCTTC. The chain has TRBV11-3 and TRBJ2-1; D unresolved. CDR1 SGHNT and CDR2 YENEEA come from the germline V gene. The germline V and J ends were trimmed by 6 bases and 1 base, with 13 bases remaining between them. This CDR3 is 15 amino acids long. Drawing the rest from reference TRBV11-3 and TRBJ2-1, the complete variable domain is EAGVVQSPRYKIIEKKQPVAFWCNPISGHNTLYWYLQNLGQGPELLIRYENEEAVDDSQLPKDRFSAERLKGVDSTLKIQPAELGDSAVYLCASSTRAQSYNEQFFGPGTRLTVL.

The chain employs TRBV2 and TRBJ1-1; no clear D. V was trimmed by 6 bases and J by 0 bases, leaving 11 bases between them. Germline V gene lookup returns CDR1 SNHLY and CDR2 FYNNEI. The CDR3 runs to 14 residues. Written as DNA, the CDR3 is TGTGCCAGCAGGCGCGACACCATGAACACTGAAGCTTTCTTT. Translating gives CASRRDTMNTEAFF. Complete variable domain (other parts from reference TRBV2 and TRBJ1-1): EPEVTQTPSHQVTQMGQEVILRCVPISNHLYFYWYRQILGQKVEFLVSFYNNEISEKSEIFDDQFSVERPDGSNFTLKIRSTKLEDSAMYFCASRRDTMNTEAFFGQGTRLTVV.

The genes are TRBV30 and TRBJ2-6; D is possibly TRBD2 (5 bases). CDR3 length: 15 residues. Trimming removed 4 bases from V and 0 bases from J, with 10 bases in between. CDR1 and CDR2 (germline): GTSNPN, SVGIG (reference sequence). The CDR3 nucleotides are TGTGCCTGGATCCCGGGATCCTCTGGGGCCAACGTCCTGACTTTC. Translating it yields CAWIPGSSGANVLTF.

V gene TRBV28 combines with J gene TRBJ2-4; TRBD1 matches 7 bases. Germline V gene sequence: CDR1 MDHEN, CDR2 SYDVKM. Losses at the gene ends were 10 bases for V and 6 bases for J; bases not matched to a gene: 9. CDR3 length equals 13 residues. CDR3 sequence reads: CATIPGQSNIQYF. CDR3 sequence (DNA): TGTGCCACCATTCCGGGACAGTCAAACATTCAGTACTTC.

A word on this clone: The same CDR3 arises from other DNA sequences in this sample as well. The chain joins TRBV30 to TRBJ2-7; D not certain. Trimming shortened V by 2 bases and J by 2 bases, and 4 bases separated the two germline ends. There are 11 residues in the CDR3. CDR1 is GTSNPN and CDR2 is SVGIG in the germline V gene (reference sequence). The CDR3 DNA reads TGTGCCTGGAGTTCGACCTACGAGCAGTACTTC. Protein: CAWSSTYEQYF.

The chain couples TRBV12-5 to TRBJ2-7; 10 bases map to TRBD2. This CDR3 contains 15 residues. Germline V gives CDR1 LGHNT, CDR2 FRNRAP. J lost 6 bases, V lost 0 bases, and 5 bases had no gene match. For the CDR3, the DNA is TGTGCTAGTGGTTTGGTTTCTAGCGGGAGAGGCGAGCAGTACTTC. It encodes CASGLVSSGRGEQYF.

This chain joins TRBV7-9 and TRBJ1-2; possible D gene TRBD1, 5 bases. With 5 bases removed from V and 4 bases from J, the gap between germline ends came to 14 bases. This CDR3 has 14 amino acids. The germline gives CDR1 SEHNR, CDR2 FQNEAQ (reference sequence). The CDR3 bases are TGTGCCAGCAGCGTCCGGACCGGGGGCTATGGCTACACCTTC. Its translation is CASSVRTGGYGYTF. Variable domain in full (rest from reference TRBV7-9 and TRBJ1-2): DTGVSQNPRHKITKRGQNVTFRCDPISEHNRLYWYRQTLGQGPEFLTYFQNEAQLEKSRLLSDRFSAERPKGSFSTLEIQRTEQGDSAMYLCASSVRTGGYGYTFGSGTRLTVV.